These 4 T cell receptor beta chains originate from one sample sequenced in a study of tumor-infiltrating lymphocytes in primary liver carcinoma. The input was approximately 500 ng total RNA; TCR beta cDNA was made from it with a constant-region primer. Libraries of TCR beta came from three nested multiplex PCR rounds with slightly modified ARM-PCR. With TRBV1-TRBV30 forward primers and a C-beta reverse primer, the first two PCR rounds were run for approximately 10 cycles each. TCRdb reprocessed the multiplex PCR reads with MiXCR, giving one entry per CDR3 protein. Of 310,000 or so distinct CDR3 sequences in the sample, 58% are singletons; the top ten hold more than 15%. Blood RNA was derived from unsorted whole blood, and germline DNA was extracted too. Sequencing was performed on peripheral blood. These receptors were taken from a woman aged 25-40 years with primary liver carcinoma and hepatitis B virus infection.

Remarks on this clonotype: This clone may be a read error of a much larger clone one base away. The missing conserved phenylalanine or tryptophan at the end of this CDR3 makes a read error likely. The chain has TRBV29-1 and TRBJ2-3; D is unresolved. This CDR3 is built from 12 residues. CDR1 is SQVTM and CDR2 is ANQGSEA in the germline V gene. Trimming took off 2 bases at V and 5 bases at J, with 8 bases between the two ends. In DNA, the CDR3 is TGCAGCGTTGAACTACCGGGAGATACGCAGTATTTA. Its protein product is CSVELPGDTQYL.

This sequence joins TRBV28 and TRBJ2-7, with no clear D. Deletions cut 3 bases from V and 6 bases from J, with 6 bases between. Germline CDR1 is MDHEN and CDR2 is SYDVKM. The CDR3 contains 11 residues. CDR3 protein: CASSFTSEQYF. The CDR3 bases are TGTGCCAGCAGTTTTACATCCGAGCAGTACTTC.

CDR3 bases: TGTGCCAGCCGTCCCGGTGGAATTCAGCCCCAGCATTTT. This codes for CASRPGGIQPQHF. V usage is TRBV6-1 and J usage is TRBJ1-5, with D unclear. Germline-derived CDR1 and CDR2 are MNHNS and SASEGT. This CDR3 is 13 amino acids long. With 8 bases removed from V and 6 bases from J, the gap between germline ends came to 14 bases.

To note about this clonotype: One base away lies a much larger clone, so this may be a sequencing read error. The chain links TRBV12-3 or TRBV12-4 to TRBJ2-2, with D maybe TRBD1 (7 bases). The CDR3 extends over 15 amino acids. This chain's CDR3 is CASSNRGLSTGGLFF. The CDR3 DNA reads as TGTGCCAGCAGCAACAGGGGATTGAGCACCGGGGGGCTGTTTTTT.